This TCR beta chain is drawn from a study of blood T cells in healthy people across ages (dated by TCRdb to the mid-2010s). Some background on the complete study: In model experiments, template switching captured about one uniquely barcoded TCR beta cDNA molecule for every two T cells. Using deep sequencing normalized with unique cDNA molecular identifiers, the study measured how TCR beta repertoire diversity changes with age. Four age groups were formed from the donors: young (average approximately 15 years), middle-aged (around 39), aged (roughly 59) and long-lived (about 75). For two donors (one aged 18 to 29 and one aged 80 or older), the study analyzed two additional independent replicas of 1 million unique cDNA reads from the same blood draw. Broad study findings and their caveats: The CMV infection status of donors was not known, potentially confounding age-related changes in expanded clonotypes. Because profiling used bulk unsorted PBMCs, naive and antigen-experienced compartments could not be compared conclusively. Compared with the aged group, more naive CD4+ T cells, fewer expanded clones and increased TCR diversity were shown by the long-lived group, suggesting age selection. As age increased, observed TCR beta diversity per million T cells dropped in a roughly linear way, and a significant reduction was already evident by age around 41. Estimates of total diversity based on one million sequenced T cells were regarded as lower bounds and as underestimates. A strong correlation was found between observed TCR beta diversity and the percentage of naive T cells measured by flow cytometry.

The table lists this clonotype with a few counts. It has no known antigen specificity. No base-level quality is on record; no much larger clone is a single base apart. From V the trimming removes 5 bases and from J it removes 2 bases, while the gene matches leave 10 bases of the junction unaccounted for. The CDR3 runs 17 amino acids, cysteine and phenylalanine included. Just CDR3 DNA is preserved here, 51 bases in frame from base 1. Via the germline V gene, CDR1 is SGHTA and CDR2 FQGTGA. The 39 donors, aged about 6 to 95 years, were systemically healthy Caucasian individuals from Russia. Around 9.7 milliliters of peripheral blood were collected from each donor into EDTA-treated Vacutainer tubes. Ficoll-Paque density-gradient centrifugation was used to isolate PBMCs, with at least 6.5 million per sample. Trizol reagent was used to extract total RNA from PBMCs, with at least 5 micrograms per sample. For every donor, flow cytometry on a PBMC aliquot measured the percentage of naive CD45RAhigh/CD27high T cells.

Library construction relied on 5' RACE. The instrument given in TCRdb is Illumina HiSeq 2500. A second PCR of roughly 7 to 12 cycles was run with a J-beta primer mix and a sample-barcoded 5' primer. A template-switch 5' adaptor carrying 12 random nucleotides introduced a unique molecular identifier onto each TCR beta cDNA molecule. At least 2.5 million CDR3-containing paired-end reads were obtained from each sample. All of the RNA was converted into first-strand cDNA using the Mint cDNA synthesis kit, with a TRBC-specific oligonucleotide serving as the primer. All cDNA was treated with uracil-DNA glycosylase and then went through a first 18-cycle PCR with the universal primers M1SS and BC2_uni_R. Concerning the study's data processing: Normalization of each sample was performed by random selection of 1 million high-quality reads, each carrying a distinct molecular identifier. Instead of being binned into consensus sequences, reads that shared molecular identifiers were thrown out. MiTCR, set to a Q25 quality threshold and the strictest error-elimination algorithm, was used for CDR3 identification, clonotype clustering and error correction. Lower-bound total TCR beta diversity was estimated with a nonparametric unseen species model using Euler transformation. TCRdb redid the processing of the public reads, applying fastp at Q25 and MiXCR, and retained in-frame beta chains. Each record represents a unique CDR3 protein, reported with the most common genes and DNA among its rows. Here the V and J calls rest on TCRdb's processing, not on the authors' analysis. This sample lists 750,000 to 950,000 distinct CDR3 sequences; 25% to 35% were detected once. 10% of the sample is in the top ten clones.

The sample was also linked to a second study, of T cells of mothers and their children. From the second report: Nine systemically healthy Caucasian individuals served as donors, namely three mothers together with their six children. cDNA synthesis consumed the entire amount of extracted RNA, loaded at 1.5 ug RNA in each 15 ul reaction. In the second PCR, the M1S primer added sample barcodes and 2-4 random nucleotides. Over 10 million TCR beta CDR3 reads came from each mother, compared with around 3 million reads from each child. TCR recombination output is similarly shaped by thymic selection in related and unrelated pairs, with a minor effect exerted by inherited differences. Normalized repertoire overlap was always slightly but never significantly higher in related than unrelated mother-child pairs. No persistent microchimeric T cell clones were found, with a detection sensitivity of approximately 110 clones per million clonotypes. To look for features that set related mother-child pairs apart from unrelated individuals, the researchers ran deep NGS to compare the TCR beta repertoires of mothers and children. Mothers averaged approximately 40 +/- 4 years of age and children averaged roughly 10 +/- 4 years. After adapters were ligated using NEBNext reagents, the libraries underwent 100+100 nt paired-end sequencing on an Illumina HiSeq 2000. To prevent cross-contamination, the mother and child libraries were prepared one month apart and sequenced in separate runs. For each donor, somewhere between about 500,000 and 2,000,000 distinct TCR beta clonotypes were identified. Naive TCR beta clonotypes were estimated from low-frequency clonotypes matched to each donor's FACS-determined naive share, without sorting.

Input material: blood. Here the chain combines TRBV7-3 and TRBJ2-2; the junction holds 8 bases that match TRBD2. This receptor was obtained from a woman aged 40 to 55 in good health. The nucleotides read TGTGCCAGCAGCGCTCACCGTAGCGGGGTAAACACCGGGGAGCTGTTTTTT. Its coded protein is CASSAHRSGVNTGELFF. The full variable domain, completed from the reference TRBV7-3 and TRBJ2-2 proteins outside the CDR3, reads GAGVSQTPSNKVTEKGKYVELRCDPISGHTALYWYRQSLGQGPEFLIYFQGTGAADDSGLPNDRFFAVRPEGSVSTLKIQRTERGDSAVYLCASSAHRSGVNTGELFFGEGSRLTVL.